These 10 T cell receptor beta chains came from one sample sequenced in a study of blood T cell repertoires in COVID-19. Here immunoSEQ multiplex PCR was the method, and the copy in TCRdb shows in-frame clones only, minus some. This sample carries fewer than 200,000 clones, 85% to 95% of them seen once, and the ten largest clones take roughly 4.5%. Sequenced sample: peripheral blood. The receptor set was obtained from a woman aged 45-59 years with acute or convalescent COVID-19.

The chain has TRBV2 and TRBJ1-5; 7 bases fit TRBD1. The ends lost 6 bases at V and 0 bases at J; junction bases unmatched: 5. The CDR3 has 15 residues. CDR1 SNHLY and CDR2 FYNNEI come from the germline V gene. This chain's CDR3 is CASRRDSLSNQPQHF. The CDR3 DNA reads TGTGCCAGCAGAAGGGACAGCCTTAGCAATCAGCCCCAGCATTTT.

The chain recombines TRBV5-6 with TRBJ1-3; D is perhaps TRBD1 (5 bases). V shed 4 bases and J shed 0 bases, with 11 bases lying between them. In germline, CDR1 is SGHDT, CDR2 YYEEEE. The CDR3 is 15 residues long. The CDR3 here is CASSVRGFSGNTIYF. Here the CDR3 DNA reads TGTGCCAGCAGCGTGCGGGGGTTCTCTGGAAACACCATATATTTT.

The V call is TRBV19, the J call TRBJ1-2; 11 bases are shared with TRBD1. This CDR3 has 15 amino acids. Unmatched junction bases numbered 6, after V lost 3 bases and J lost 6 bases. CDR1 and CDR2 from the germline V gene are LNHDA and SQIVND (reference sequence). Here the CDR3 reads CASSISGQGANGYTF. In DNA form, the CDR3 reads TGTGCCAGTAGTATTAGTGGACAGGGGGCTAATGGCTACACCTTC.

The chain combines TRBV15 with TRBJ1-4, with 8 nucleotides matching TRBD1. The CDR3 runs to 15 residues. Germline CDR1 reads LNHNV; CDR2 reads YYDKDF (reference sequence). J gave up 8 bases and V 0 bases, and 5 bases lay outside the gene matches. The CDR3 region is CATSREDRDGEKLFF. The CDR3, as DNA: TGTGCCACCAGCAGAGAGGACAGGGACGGGGAAAAACTGTTTTTT.

V usage is TRBV3-1 (or the pseudogene TRBV3-2) and J usage is TRBJ1-5; possibly TRBD1 for D (5 bases). Germline CDR1 is LGHDT and CDR2 is YNNKEL (reference sequence). The CDR3 has 15 residues. Trimming removed 1 base from V and 6 bases from J, with 13 bases in between. The CDR3 protein is CASSQGFRVGQPQHF. The CDR3 bases are TGTGCCAGCAGCCAAGGTTTCAGGGTGGGTCAGCCCCAGCATTTT.

The chain is built from TRBV10-3 and TRBJ1-3, with 7 positions matching TRBD1. Germline loops: CDR1 ENHRY, CDR2 SYGVKD. The CDR3 totals 17 residues. Unmatched junction bases numbered 7, after V lost 2 bases and J lost 0 bases. The CDR3 region has the DNA TGTGCCATCAGTGAGGACAGGGAGGACTCCTCTGGAAACACCATATATTTT. The encoded protein is CAISEDREDSSGNTIYF.

The chain joins TRBV7-9 to TRBJ2-7, with D maybe TRBD2 (5 bases). V dropped 4 bases and J dropped 5 bases, with 21 bases sitting between them. CDR1 is SEHNR and CDR2 is FQNEAQ in the germline V gene (reference sequence). The CDR3 covers 16 residues. The CDR3 DNA reads as TGTGCCAGCAGCTCCGCCCTGTCGCCTAGCATCCACGAGCAGTACTTC. Translated: CASSSALSPSIHEQYF. Full variable domain (rest looked up from reference TRBV7-9 and TRBJ2-7): DTGVSQNPRHKITKRGQNVTFRCDPISEHNRLYWYRQTLGQGPEFLTYFQNEAQLEKSRLLSDRFSAERPKGSFSTLEIQRTEQGDSAMYLCASSSALSPSIHEQYFGPGTRLTVT.

This sequence joins TRBV28 and TRBJ1-1; the D gene is possibly TRBD1 (5 bases). CDR3 length equals 15 residues. CDR1 and CDR2 (germline): MDHEN, SYDVKM. V was shortened by 11 bases and J by 2 bases, with 21 bases between the two germline ends. CDR3 residues: CAALARGVKNTEAFF. The CDR3 DNA reads TGTGCCGCACTAGCACGGGGGGTAAAAAACACTGAAGCTTTCTTT.

The chain uses TRBV2 and TRBJ2-6; D uncertain. With 7 bases removed from V and 1 base from J, the gap between germline ends came to 5 bases. This CDR3 comprises 13 residues. Germline V lookup: CDR1 SNHLY, CDR2 FYNNEI. The CDR3: CASIPSGANVLTF. CDR3 sequence (DNA): TGTGCCAGCATTCCGTCTGGGGCCAACGTCCTGACTTTC.

CDR3 residues: CASSLVSGGATGELFF. CDR3 coding DNA: TGCGCCAGCAGCTTGGTTAGCGGGGGAGCCACCGGGGAGCTGTTTTTT. The rearrangement links TRBV5-1 to TRBJ2-2; 9 nucleotides align to TRBD2. CDR3 length: 16 residues. The trim removed 0 bases at V and 4 bases at J, leaving 4 bases unmatched. The germline V gene encodes CDR1 SGHRS and CDR2 YFSETQ.